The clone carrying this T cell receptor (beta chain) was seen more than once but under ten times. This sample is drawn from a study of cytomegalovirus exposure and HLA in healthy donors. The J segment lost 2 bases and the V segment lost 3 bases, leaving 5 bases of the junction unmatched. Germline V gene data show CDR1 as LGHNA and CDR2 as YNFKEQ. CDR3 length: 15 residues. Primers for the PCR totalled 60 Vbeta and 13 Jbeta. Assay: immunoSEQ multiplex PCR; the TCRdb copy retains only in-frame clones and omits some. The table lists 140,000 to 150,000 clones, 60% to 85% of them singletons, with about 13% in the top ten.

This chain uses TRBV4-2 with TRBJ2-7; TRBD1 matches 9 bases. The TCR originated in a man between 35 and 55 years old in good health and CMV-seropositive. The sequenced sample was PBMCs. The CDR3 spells CASSHEQGAAYEQYF. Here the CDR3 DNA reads TGTGCCAGCAGCCACGAACAGGGGGCAGCCTACGAGCAGTACTTC.